The present TCR beta chain was sequenced within a study of shared clonotypes between healthy human individuals. Sequenced by immunoSEQ multiplex PCR; TCRdb stores in-frame clones only, minus some. The sample yields some 2.3 million clones, more than 85% seen once. The germline V gene encodes CDR1 ENHRY and CDR2 SYGVKD. With 11 bases removed from V and 4 bases from J, the gap between germline ends came to 14 bases. The CDR3 is 12 residues long. A split of CD4+ cells into CD45RA+ naive and CD45RA-negative memory subsets was performed. Study-wide points: Roughly 5.3% of naive CD4 clonotypes were common to a handful of donors.

Regarding this clone: The antigen remains undetermined.

V is TRBV10-3 and J is TRBJ2-5; perhaps TRBD2 as D (7 bases). Specimen: naive CD4+ T cells from PBMCs. Stated subset: CD45RA+ positively selected. This TCR was sampled from a man between 18 and 29 years old in good health. Some clones in this sample may be carry-over from other donors' samples. CDR3 sequence reads: CAAGGLGETQYF. CDR3 coding DNA: TGTGCCGCCGGGGGGCTAGGAGAGACCCAGTACTTC.